The 11 T cell receptor beta chains below all came from one sample that was sequenced in a study of blood T cell repertoires in COVID-19. Produced via immunoSEQ multiplex PCR; TCRdb's table is partial and in-frame only. The sample shows approximately 210,000 clones, 89% of them seen only once. The source material was PBMCs or T cells enriched from blood (not recorded which). The receptors come from a woman under 30 who had recovered from COVID-19.

The V call is TRBV11-2, the J call TRBJ1-1; 7 nucleotides align to TRBD1. Trimming cost V 5 bases and J 1 base; bases outside gene matches: 7. The CDR3 has 15 amino acids. Germline V CDR1 and CDR2: SGHAT, FQNNGV. This chain's CDR3 is CASSLMTGTNTEAFF. The CDR3 nucleotides are TGTGCCAGCAGCCTAATGACAGGGACGAACACTGAAGCTTTCTTT. Based on the CDR3 plus reference TRBV11-2 and TRBJ1-1, the full variable domain is EAGVAQSPRYKIIEKRQSVAFWCNPISGHATLYWYQQILGQGPKLLIQFQNNGVVDDSQLPKDRFSAERLKGVDSTLKIQPAKLEDSAVYLCASSLMTGTNTEAFFGQGTRLTVV.

The V gene is TRBV12-3 or TRBV12-4, the J gene TRBJ1-5; D is unresolved. The CDR3 extends over 13 amino acids. V lost 7 bases and J lost 5, with 12 bases in between. The CDR3 coding sequence is TGTGCCAGCACCCCAGATGGGCATCAGCCCCAGCATTTT. Translated, it gives CASTPDGHQPQHF.

The rearrangement links TRBV6-2 or TRBV6-3 to TRBJ1-5; 10 nucleotides align to TRBD1. The V gene end was trimmed by 3 bases and the J gene end by 7 bases; junction bases not matched to a gene: 6. This CDR3 is 15 amino acids long. Germline V lookup: CDR1 MNHEY, CDR2 SVGEGT. CDR3 sequence: CASSYRQGASQPQHF. CDR3 coding DNA: TGTGCCAGCAGTTATCGACAGGGGGCCTCCCAGCCCCAGCATTTT.

The rearrangement uses TRBV3-1 (or the pseudogene TRBV3-2) and TRBJ1-1, with TRBD1 matching 7 bases. CDR3 length: 16 residues. Germline CDR1 reads LGHDT; CDR2 reads YNNKEL (reference sequence). Trimming removed 4 bases from V and 5 bases from J; junction bases left unmatched: 13. The CDR3 spells CASSPGTDVYWTEAFF. The DNA for the CDR3 is TGTGCCAGCAGCCCAGGGACAGATGTATACTGGACTGAAGCTTTCTTT.

V gene TRBV30 combines with J gene TRBJ2-2; maybe TRBD2 (6 bases). The germline gives CDR1 GTSNPN, CDR2 SVGIG (reference sequence). This CDR3 contains 18 residues. V lost 3 bases and J lost 2, with 22 bases in between. The CDR3 DNA sequence: TGTGCCTGGAGAGGGGCGGGGACCCGACATTCAAACACCGGGGAGCTGTTTTTT. The encoded protein is CAWRGAGTRHSNTGELFF.

Concerning this clone: Other DNA sequences in the sample encode the same CDR3. The gene calls are TRBV6-5 and TRBJ1-5; TRBD1 is a possible D gene (6 bases). V was shortened by 7 bases and J by 4 bases, with 14 bases between the two germline ends. The CDR3 loop spans 14 amino acids. Looked up from germline, CDR1 is MNHEY and CDR2 is SVGAGI. CDR3 sequence reads: CASNPTGSNQPQHF. For the CDR3, the DNA is TGTGCCAGCAACCCGACAGGTAGTAATCAGCCCCAGCATTTT.

The V call is TRBV4-1, the J call TRBJ1-2; 7 bases are shared with TRBD1. The CDR3 has 20 amino acids. CDR1 and CDR2 from the germline V gene are MGHRA and YSYEKL. The J segment lost 3 bases and the V segment lost 1 base, leaving 20 bases of the junction unmatched. The CDR3 spells CASSQGGIRQGRKGDYGYTF. DNA of the CDR3: TGCGCCAGCAGCCAAGGCGGTATTAGACAGGGAAGGAAGGGAGACTATGGCTACACCTTC.

In DNA, the CDR3 is TGTGCCAGTAGTATCCACAGCTCGAACACCGGGGAGCTGTTTTTT. This translates into CASSIHSSNTGELFF. This chain joins TRBV19 and TRBJ2-2; D ambiguous. Trimming removed 3 bases at V and 0 bases at J, with 8 bases between. CDR3 length: 15 residues. Germline CDR1 reads LNHDA; CDR2 reads SQIVND (reference sequence).

The V gene is TRBV6-5, the J gene TRBJ1-2; D possibly corresponds to TRBD1 (6 bases). CDR3 size: 15 residues. V lost 7 bases and J 4 bases, leaving 19 bases between the germline ends. The germline CDR1 and CDR2 sequences are MNHEY and SVGAGI. The chain's CDR3 is CASTPMGTSAYGYTF. DNA for the CDR3: TGTGCCAGCACCCCAATGGGGACAAGCGCCTATGGCTACACCTTC.

V usage is TRBV19 and J usage is TRBJ1-1; D unresolved. Germline V gives CDR1 LNHDA, CDR2 SQIVND (reference sequence). This CDR3 region has 15 residues. The V gene lost 7 bases and the J gene lost 2 bases, with 17 bases spanning the gap. Written as DNA, the CDR3 is TGTGCCAGTACCCCAAGAGGCGGGGATAACACTGAAGCTTTCTTT. This codes for CASTPRGGDNTEAFF.

This clone has a single count. This sequence joins TRBV9 and TRBJ1-2, with D tentatively TRBD1 (5 bases). The CDR3 covers 14 residues. Germline V gene lookup returns CDR1 SGDLS and CDR2 YYNGEE. Trimming left V 3 bases short and J 5 bases short, with 14 bases between. The CDR3 sequence: CASSGQLPLYGYTF. The CDR3 DNA is TGTGCCAGCAGCGGACAGCTCCCGCTTTATGGCTACACCTTC.